This TCR beta chain was sequenced in a study of tumor-infiltrating lymphocytes in primary liver carcinoma. Co-extracting RNA and DNA was done with 20-30 mg of unsorted bulk tissue as input. Total RNA amounting to approximately 460 ng was the source from which TCR beta cDNA was made with a constant-region primer. ARM-PCR, slightly modified, supplied the TCR beta libraries through three nested multiplex PCR rounds. Researchers ran the first two PCR rounds for around 10 cycles each with TRBV1-TRBV30 forward primers and a C-beta reverse primer. MiXCR, applied by TCRdb to the multiplex PCR reads, yields one record per CDR3 protein. This sample has just under 95,000 distinct CDR3 sequences; less than 70% occur once, and the top ten carry roughly 30%. CDR3 length equals 15 residues. Germline values: CDR1 MNHNY, CDR2 SVGAGI (reference sequence). V lost 5 bases, J lost 4 bases, and 18 bases lay in between.

J is TRBJ2-7 and V is TRBV6-6, with a possible D match to TRBD1 (6 bases). The sequence derives from a man between 40 and 49 years old with primary liver carcinoma and hepatitis B virus infection. Material for sequencing was tumor-adjacent normal liver tissue. CDR3: CASSGLHTGHYEQYF. The CDR3 region has the DNA TGTGCCAGCAGTGGGTTACACACAGGGCATTACGAGCAGTACTTC.